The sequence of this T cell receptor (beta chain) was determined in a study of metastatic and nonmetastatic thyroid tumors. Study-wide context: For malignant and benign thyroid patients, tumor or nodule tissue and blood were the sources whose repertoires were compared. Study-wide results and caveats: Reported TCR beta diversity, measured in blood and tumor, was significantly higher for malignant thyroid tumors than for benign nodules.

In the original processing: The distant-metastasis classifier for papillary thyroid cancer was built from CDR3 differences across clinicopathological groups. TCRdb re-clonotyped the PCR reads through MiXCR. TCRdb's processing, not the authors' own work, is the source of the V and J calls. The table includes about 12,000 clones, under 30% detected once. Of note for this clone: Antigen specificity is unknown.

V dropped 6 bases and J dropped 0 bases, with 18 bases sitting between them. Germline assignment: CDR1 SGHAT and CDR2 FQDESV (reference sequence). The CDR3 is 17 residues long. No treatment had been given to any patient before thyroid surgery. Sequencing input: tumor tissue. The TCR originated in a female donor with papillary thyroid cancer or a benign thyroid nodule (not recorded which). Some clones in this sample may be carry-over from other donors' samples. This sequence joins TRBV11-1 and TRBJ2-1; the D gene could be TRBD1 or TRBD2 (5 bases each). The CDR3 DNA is TGTGCCAGCAGTCCGAAGGGGAGCCCAAGCTCCTACAATGAGCAGTTCTTC. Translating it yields CASSPKGSPSSYNEQFF.